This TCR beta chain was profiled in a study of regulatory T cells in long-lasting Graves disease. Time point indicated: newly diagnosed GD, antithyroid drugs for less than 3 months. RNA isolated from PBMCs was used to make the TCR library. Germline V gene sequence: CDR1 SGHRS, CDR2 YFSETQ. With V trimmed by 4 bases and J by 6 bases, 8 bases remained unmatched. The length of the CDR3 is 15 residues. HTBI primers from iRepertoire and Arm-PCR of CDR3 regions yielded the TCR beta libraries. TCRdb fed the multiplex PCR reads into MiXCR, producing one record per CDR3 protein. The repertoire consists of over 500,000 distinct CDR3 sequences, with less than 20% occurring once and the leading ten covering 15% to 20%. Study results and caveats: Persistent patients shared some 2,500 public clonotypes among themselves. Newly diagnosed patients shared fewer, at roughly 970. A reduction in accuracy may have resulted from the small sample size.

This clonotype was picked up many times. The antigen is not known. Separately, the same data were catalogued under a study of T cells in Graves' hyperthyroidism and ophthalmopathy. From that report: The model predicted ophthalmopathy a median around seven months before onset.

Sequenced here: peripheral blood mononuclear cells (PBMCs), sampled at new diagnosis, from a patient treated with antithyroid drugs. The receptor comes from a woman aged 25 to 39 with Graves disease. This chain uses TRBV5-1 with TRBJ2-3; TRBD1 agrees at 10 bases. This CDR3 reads CASSLRQGAPDTQYF. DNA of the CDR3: TGCGCCAGCAGCCTTAGACAGGGGGCGCCGGATACGCAGTATTTT.